The clone carrying this T cell receptor beta chain was detected only a few times. As yet, its antigen is unknown. The template was genomic DNA from peripheral blood, not RNA. This entry comes from a study of T cell repertoires in aging, cancer and after chemotherapy. About the study: Chronic lymphocytic leukemia patients on fludarabine- or bendamustine-based regimens gave paired samples before and after chemotherapy. General study findings and limits: The repertoire data cannot show anything about immunological memory following chemotherapy.

V shed 5 bases and J shed 1 base, with 12 bases lying between them. CDR1 and CDR2 from the germline V gene are MRHNA and SNTAGT. The CDR3 is made up of 15 amino acids. TRB rearrangements spanning V, D and J were amplified using mixed TRB-A/B primers. TCRdb reprocessed the multiplex PCR reads with MiXCR, giving one entry per CDR3 protein. The sample has around 5,000 distinct CDR3 sequences, less than 25% seen once; the top ten hold almost 4.5%. The sequence was collected from a human donor with a blood cancer. The gene calls are TRBV6-4 and TRBJ2-4; a weak D match, TRBD1 (5 bases). The sequenced material came from blood. CDR3 protein: CASSPPKGAKNIQYF. The CDR3 DNA sequence: TGTGCCAGCAGTCCCCCTAAGGGGGCCAAAAACATTCAGTACTTC.